These T cell receptor beta chains were read from a single sample in a study of cytomegalovirus exposure and HLA in healthy donors. Measured with immunoSEQ multiplex PCR; TCRdb has only the in-frame clones, and not every one. The sample lists about 130,000 clones, about 76% occurring once. The sample taken for sequencing was PBMCs. Receptors were obtained from a woman in her thirties or forties in good health and CMV-seronegative. CDR3s include the opening cysteine and the closing phenylalanine or tryptophan. A D gene is named only where the DNA matches it firmly.

j_call d_call v_call cdr3_aa
TRBJ2-4 NA TRBV29-1 CSVGHREHIQYF
TRBJ2-7 TRBD1 TRBV7-3 CASSSTQGGEQYF
TRBJ1-5 TRBD1 TRBV2 CASSAGQGVYNQPQHF
TRBJ1-1 NA TRBV4-2 CASSHLRGGATYSNTEAFF
TRBJ1-1 NA TRBV6-5 CASREVNRNTEAFF
TRBJ2-5 TRBD2 TRBV27 CASGRLAGGRETQYF
TRBJ2-3 TRBD2 TRBV27 CASSLSSGHTQYF
TRBJ2-7 TRBD2 TRBV7-9 CASSSQGPTSDYHEQYF
TRBJ2-1 TRBD1 TRBV25-1 CASSELGQGGNEQFF
TRBJ1-3 NA TRBV19 CASSIVARQTYLSGNTIYF
TRBJ1-2 NA TRBV28 CASSLSVYGYTF
TRBJ2-3 NA TRBV27 CASSFRGDRDTQYF
TRBJ1-2 TRBD1 TRBV6-5 CASRETGGTYGYTF
TRBJ2-2 TRBD2 TRBV6-5 CASSYGGRANTGELFF
TRBJ2-2 NA TRBV5-1 CASSLVQGYTGELFF
TRBJ1-2 TRBD1 TRBV30 CAWSATGGTGYGYTF
TRBJ1-1 NA TRBV10-3 CAISGTANTEAFF
TRBJ2-1 TRBD2 TRBV5-1 CASSLGVSGGDEQFF
TRBJ1-1 TRBD1 TRBV19 CASSAGQGLVNTEAFF
TRBJ2-3 TRBD2 TRBV7-9 CASSPQTSGGFEDTQYF
TRBJ1-1 NA TRBV7-9 CASSLVQGNTEAFF
TRBJ1-2 NA TRBV5-8 CASSDFRQVGNGYTF
TRBJ1-2 TRBD1 TRBV5-6 CASSWGQGKLYGYTF
TRBJ2-7 NA TRBV28 CASSGRGVWSYEQYF
TRBJ2-3 TRBD2 TRBV18 CASSPGLAGSTDTQYF
TRBJ2-3 TRBD1 TRBV5-1 CASSHGQGRTDTQYF
TRBJ1-2 TRBD1 TRBV2 CASSTGQGGRTGF
TRBJ2-5 TRBD2 TRBV15 CATSRDVLAGGPETQYF
TRBJ2-5 TRBD2 TRBV7-2 CASSLGVGAGGQETQYF
TRBJ1-1 TRBD1 TRBV27 CASSRQGVILNTEAFF
TRBJ2-2 TRBD2 TRBV5-8 CASSLTGGPAGELFF
TRBJ1-5 NA TRBV2 CASSEQGGNQPQHF
TRBJ2-2 TRBD1 TRBV27 CASRGQERELFF
TRBJ1-6 TRBD1 TRBV6-4 CASSEGQGKLPLHF
TRBJ2-7 NA TRBV6-1 CASSERPHNYEQYF
TRBJ1-5 TRBD1 TRBV6-1 CASSGGQVSNQPQHF
TRBJ1-2 TRBD1 TRBV6-1 CASTTGLDYGYTF
TRBJ1-1 NA TRBV10-2 CASSQLGQTNTEAFF
TRBJ1-2 NA TRBV11-2 CASSLSGLTNYGYTF
TRBJ2-7 TRBD1 TRBV6-1 CASKQGHSYEQYF
TRBJ1-5 TRBD1 TRBV30 CAWTPWTGSNQPQHF
TRBJ1-2 TRBD1 TRBV10-3 CAISEIGGQGSGYTF
TRBJ2-7 TRBD1 TRBV10-1 CASSETGTANYEQYF
TRBJ1-6 TRBD1 TRBV7-6 CASSSKPDRGSPLHF
TRBJ1-1 NA TRBV4-2 CASSPPTPMNTEAFF
TRBJ2-1 TRBD2 TRBV25-1 CASSELAGERNEQFF
TRBJ2-7 NA TRBV5-5 CASSFSPEGEQYF
TRBJ2-3 NA TRBV7-8 CASMGALPDTQYF
TRBJ1-5 NA TRBV7-8 CASSLAGQPQHF
TRBJ2-6 NA TRBV5-6 CASSLGQVVSGANVLTF
TRBJ2-7 NA TRBV5-1 CASSFLPVNEQYF
TRBJ1-2 NA TRBV25-1 CASSEGGAMGYYGYTF
TRBJ1-1 NA TRBV18 CASSSLKNTEAFF
TRBJ1-4 NA TRBV6-1 CASSGKTALGEKLFF
TRBJ1-1 NA TRBV27 CASSVDRMRTEAFF
TRBJ1-3 NA TRBV6-5 CASSYGASSGNTIYF
TRBJ1-1 TRBD1 TRBV11-3 CASSLAPGQLNTEAFF
TRBJ2-7 TRBD1 TRBV5-1 CASSRTSGTGIEQYF
TRBJ1-2 NA TRBV5-1 CASSLAPGIQHGYTF